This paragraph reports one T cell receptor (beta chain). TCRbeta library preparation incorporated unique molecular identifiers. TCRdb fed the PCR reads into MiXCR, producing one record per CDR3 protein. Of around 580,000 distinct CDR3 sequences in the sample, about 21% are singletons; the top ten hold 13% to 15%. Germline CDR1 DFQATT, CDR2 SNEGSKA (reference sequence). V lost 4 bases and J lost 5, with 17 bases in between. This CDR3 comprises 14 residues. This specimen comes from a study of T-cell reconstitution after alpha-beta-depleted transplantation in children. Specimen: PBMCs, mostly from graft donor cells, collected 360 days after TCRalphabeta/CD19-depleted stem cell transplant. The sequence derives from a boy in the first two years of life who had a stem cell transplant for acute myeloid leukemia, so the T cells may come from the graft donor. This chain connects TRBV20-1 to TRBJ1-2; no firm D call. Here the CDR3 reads CSATNLGGGYGYTF. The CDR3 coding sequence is TGCAGTGCTACTAACTTAGGTGGCGGTTATGGCTACACCTTC.